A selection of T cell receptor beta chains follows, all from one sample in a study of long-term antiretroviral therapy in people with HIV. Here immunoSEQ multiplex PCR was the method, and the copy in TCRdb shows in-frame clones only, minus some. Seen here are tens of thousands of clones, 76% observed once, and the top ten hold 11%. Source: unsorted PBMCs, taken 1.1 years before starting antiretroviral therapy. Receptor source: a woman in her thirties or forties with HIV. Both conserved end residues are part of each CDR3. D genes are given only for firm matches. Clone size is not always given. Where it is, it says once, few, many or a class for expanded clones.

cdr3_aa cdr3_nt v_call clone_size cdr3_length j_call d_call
CASSAPQEPSTVQYF TGTGCCAGCAGTGCCCCCCAGGAGCCGAGTACGGTGCAGTACTTC TRBV6-1 . 15 TRBJ2-7 .
CASSPRAAESNTEAFF TGTGCCAGCAGTCCGCGGGCCGCGGAGTCGAACACTGAAGCTTTCTTT TRBV9 . 16 TRBJ1-1 .
CASSWGGDTEAFF TGCGCCAGCAGCTGGGGCGGGGACACTGAAGCTTTCTTT TRBV5-1 . 13 TRBJ1-1 .
CASSGQGQNSPLHF TGTGCCAGCAGTGGACAGGGACAAAATTCACCCCTCCACTTT TRBV6-1 once 14 TRBJ1-6 TRBD1
CASSITGTGDGYTF TGTGCCAGCAGCATCACCGGGACAGGGGATGGCTACACCTTC TRBV5-4 . 14 TRBJ1-2 TRBD1
CALGQIDEKLFF TGTGCCTTGGGTCAAATCGATGAAAAACTGTTTTTT TRBV30 . 12 TRBJ1-4 .
CASSSTGYEQYF TGTGCCAGCAGCTCCACAGGCTACGAGCAGTACTTC TRBV9 . 12 TRBJ2-7 .
CASSGPGELGIQYF TGTGCCAGCAGCGGCCCAGGGGAATTAGGCATTCAGTACTTC TRBV2 few 14 TRBJ2-4 .
CAISSQGAAGNTIYF TGTGCCATCAGTTCACAGGGGGCAGCTGGAAACACCATATATTTT TRBV10-3 . 15 TRBJ1-3 TRBD1
CASSSQTSGGLTEAYEQYF TGTGCCAGCAGCTCTCAGACTAGCGGGGGGCTGACGGAAGCCTACGAGCAGTACTTC TRBV7-2 . 19 TRBJ2-7 TRBD2
CASSLAGASFDTQYF TGTGCCAGCAGCTTAGCGGGGGCCAGCTTCGATACGCAGTATTTT TRBV7-2 once 15 TRBJ2-3 .
CASSESLGTSGRAIPFF TGCGCCAGCAGTGAGTCCCTAGGGACTAGCGGGAGGGCGATCCCGTTCTTC TRBV10-1 . 17 TRBJ2-1 TRBD2
CASSGDQETQYF TGTGCCAGCAGCGGGGATCAAGAGACCCAGTACTTC TRBV25-1 . 12 TRBJ2-5 .
CASSVWGGDRGAEQYF TGTGCCAGCAGCGTCTGGGGAGGTGACAGGGGGGCCGAGCAGTACTTC TRBV7-9 once 16 TRBJ2-7 TRBD1
CATSRGVYSNQPQHF TGTGCCACCAGCAGAGGGGTGTATAGCAATCAGCCCCAGCATTTT TRBV15 medium-sized 15 TRBJ1-5 .
CASSPDGRNTEAFF TGTGCCAGCAGCCCGGACGGTAGGAACACTGAAGCTTTCTTT TRBV28 . 14 TRBJ1-1 .
CASSERTGWQTQYF TGTGCCAGCAGTGAGCGGACAGGGTGGCAGACCCAGTACTTC TRBV6-1 once 14 TRBJ2-5 TRBD1
CSVEPGTRTGELFF TGCAGCGTCGAACCCGGGACTCGGACCGGGGAGCTGTTTTTT TRBV29-1 . 14 TRBJ2-2 .
CASSTYREDTQYF TGCGCCAGCAGCACATACAGGGAAGATACGCAGTATTTT TRBV4-1 few 13 TRBJ2-3 .
CSASRTGELFF TGCAGTGCTAGCAGGACCGGGGAGCTGTTTTTT TRBV20-1 . 11 TRBJ2-2 .
CASSSEGASISYEQYF TGTGCCAGCAGCTCAGAAGGTGCGAGTATCTCCTACGAGCAGTACTTC TRBV7-8 . 16 TRBJ2-7 .
CASSPMINTEAFF TGTGCCAGCAGCCCGATGATCAACACTGAAGCTTTCTTT TRBV7-9 few 13 TRBJ1-1 .
CASSEGGFTSYEQYF TGTGCCAGCAGCGAAGGGGGCTTTACGTCCTACGAGCAGTACTTC TRBV9 few 15 TRBJ2-7 TRBD1
CAWSRESGYYGYTF TGTGCCTGGTCCCGGGAGTCCGGGTACTATGGCTACACCTTC TRBV30 . 14 TRBJ1-2 .
CASSLRQGKDSNTEAFF TGTGCCAGCAGCCTACGACAGGGAAAGGATTCGAACACTGAAGCTTTCTTT TRBV7-8 . 17 TRBJ1-1 TRBD1
CASSLTSGGAGDTQYF TGTGCCAGCAGCCTCACTAGCGGGGGGGCCGGTGATACGCAGTATTTT TRBV11-2 few 16 TRBJ2-3 TRBD2
CASSELELGPGELFF TGCGCCAGCAGTGAGCTCGAACTAGGTCCCGGGGAGCTGTTTTTT TRBV10-1 . 15 TRBJ2-2 .
CASSSRTDEKLFF TGTGCCAGCAGCTCTCGGACGGATGAAAAACTGTTTTTT TRBV7-2 . 13 TRBJ1-4 .
CASSLAAGGHGNTIYF TGTGCCAGCAGCTTAGCGGCGGGGGGCCACGGAAACACCATATATTTT TRBV7-2 . 16 TRBJ1-3 .